Described below is a single TCR beta chain sequence and its context. Its antigen is undetermined. This sample is part of a study of cytomegalovirus exposure and HLA in healthy donors. Study-level results: Only CMV serostatus was available as immune exposure information.

This CDR3 spans 14 amino acids. Germline assignment: CDR1 SGDLS and CDR2 YYNGEE. V gave up 4 bases and J gave up 12 bases, with 19 bases separating them. Researchers ran the PCR with 60 Vbeta and 13 Jbeta primers. Clones were read by immunoSEQ multiplex PCR, and TCRdb kept only the in-frame ones, dropping some. The sample holds about 200,000 clones, over 75% seen once. The sample taken for sequencing was PBMCs. The sequence was obtained from a man aged 18 to 29 in good health and CMV-seronegative. The chain couples TRBV9 to TRBJ1-4; TRBD1 is a possible D gene (6 bases). The CDR3 bases are TGTGCCAGCAGCCCAGGGGTCAGGGCCAGGGAACTGTTTTTT. It encodes CASSPGVRARELFF.